The 26 T cell receptor beta chains reported below all come from one sample, sequenced in a study of T cell changes during pregnancy in multiple sclerosis. Produced via immunoSEQ multiplex PCR; TCRdb's table is partial and in-frame only. Among fewer than 75,000 clones listed, 80% to 95% were seen once. This specimen was peripheral blood, taken in the second trimester of pregnancy. These receptors came from a female donor with multiple sclerosis, enrolled in a pregnancy study.

The chain uses TRBV7-2 and TRBJ1-1; 7 bases line up with TRBD1. The CDR3 sequence is 14 residues long. The germline V gene encodes CDR1 SGHTA and CDR2 FQGNSA. Unmatched junction bases numbered 8, after V lost 4 bases and J lost 6 bases. CDR3 protein: CASSSDRDGAEAFF. CDR3 nucleotide sequence: TGTGCCAGCAGCTCAGACAGGGATGGCGCTGAAGCTTTCTTT.

This clone was seen a handful of times. The chain links TRBV4-2 to TRBJ2-7; 9 bases fit TRBD1. Germline trimming cut 9 bases from V and 3 bases from J; bases unmatched to any gene: 12. Germline V gives CDR1 LGHNA, CDR2 YNFKEQ. The CDR3 runs to 15 residues. The CDR3 DNA follows: TGTGCCAGTAAATCCCAACAGGGGGCATACTACGAGCAGTACTTC. It encodes CASKSQQGAYYEQYF.

A word on this clone: The identical CDR3 is also encoded by other nucleotide sequences in the sample. This sequence joins TRBV18 and TRBJ2-3; TRBD2 matches 11 bases. The germline gives CDR1 KGHSH, CDR2 LQKENI. The V gene end was trimmed by 0 bases and the J gene end by 5 bases; junction bases not matched to a gene: 4. There are 16 residues in the CDR3. CDR3 region: CASSPPGLAGGDTQYF. The CDR3 nucleotides are TGTGCCAGCTCACCACCCGGGCTAGCGGGAGGAGATACGCAGTATTTT.

The CDR3 DNA sequence: TGTGCCAGCTCACCACTGGCCGGGGGTGGGGAGCTGTTTTTT. Amino acid sequence: CASSPLAGGGELFF. The chain is built from TRBV18 and TRBJ2-2; weak D call: TRBD2 (6 bases). V lost 1 base to trimming and J lost 8 bases, with 11 bases between them. CDR1 is KGHSH and CDR2 is LQKENI in the germline V gene. The CDR3 has 14 residues.

The chain employs TRBV6-5 and TRBJ2-3; the match to TRBD1 covers 7 bases. The V segment lost 0 bases and the J segment 6 bases; nucleotides outside the gene matches: 3. In germline, CDR1 is MNHEY, CDR2 SVGAGI. The CDR3 has 14 amino acids. In DNA, the CDR3 is TGTGCCAGCAGTTACTCAGGGGGCCGGGATACGCAGTATTTT. Translation: CASSYSGGRDTQYF.

This chain uses TRBV6-5 with TRBJ2-7; D is ambiguous. V lost 0 bases and J lost 3, with 9 bases in between. CDR1 is MNHEY, CDR2 SVGAGI, per germline. CDR3 size: 14 residues. The CDR3 protein is CASSYSFGYYEQYF. The CDR3 bases are TGTGCCAGCAGTTACTCGTTCGGTTACTACGAGCAGTACTTC.

The chain carries TRBV6-1 and TRBJ2-7; D is possibly TRBD2 (6 bases). Trimming took off 3 bases at V and 7 bases at J, with 13 bases between the two ends. This CDR3 region has 13 residues. Germline CDR1 MNHNS, CDR2 SASEGT. The CDR3 DNA reads TGTGCCAGCAGTGAGCTTGGCCGGGGGGAGCAGTACTTC. It codes for CASSELGRGEQYF.

V usage is TRBV29-1 and J usage is TRBJ2-3, with D possibly TRBD2 on 7 matching bases. Germline V gives CDR1 SQVTM, CDR2 ANQGSEA. The V end lost 7 bases, the J end lost 1 base, and 12 bases lay between the germline ends. The CDR3 is 13 amino acids. Here the CDR3 reads CSEGGAGTDTQYF. Written as DNA, the CDR3 is TGCAGCGAAGGGGGGGCGGGCACAGATACGCAGTATTTT.

V and J are TRBV9 and TRBJ2-3, with TRBD2 matching over 13 bases. J lost 3 bases, V lost 3 bases, and 4 bases had no gene match. Per the germline V gene, CDR1 is SGDLS and CDR2 is YYNGEE. This CDR3 is 16 amino acids long. The CDR3 DNA is TGTGCCAGCAGCGCAGGACTAGCGGGAGTAACAGATACGCAGTATTTT. This encodes CASSAGLAGVTDTQYF. The full variable domain, in which reference TRBV9 and TRBJ2-3 provide the parts outside the CDR3, is DSGVTQTPKHLITATGQRVTLRCSPRSGDLSVYWYQQSLDQGLQFLIQYYNGEERAKGNILERFSAQQFPDLHSELNLSSLELGDSALYFCASSAGLAGVTDTQYFGPGTRLTVL.

This chain links TRBV5-4 with TRBJ1-5; D gene uncertain. Germline lookup yields CDR1 SGHNT and CDR2 YYREEE (reference sequence). V was shortened by 0 bases and J by 0 bases, with 7 bases between the two germline ends. The CDR3 has 15 residues. CDR3 DNA: TGTGCCAGCAGCTTGGGCGGTAATAGCAATCAGCCCCAGCATTTT. Protein sequence: CASSLGGNSNQPQHF.

On this clone: In the same sample, other DNA sequences code for this CDR3. The chain combines TRBV4-2 with TRBJ2-1; 8 bases are shared with TRBD2. Germline V CDR1 and CDR2: LGHNA, YNFKEQ. The CDR3 covers 16 residues. The V segment lost 0 bases and the J segment 7 bases; nucleotides outside the gene matches: 8. Here the CDR3 reads CASSQDPSGGRNEQFF. The CDR3 DNA sequence: TGTGCCAGCAGCCAAGATCCATCGGGGGGGCGGAATGAGCAGTTCTTC.

V and J are TRBV6-1 and TRBJ2-5, with D uncertain. Deletions cut 3 bases from V and 1 base from J, with 6 bases between. CDR3 length equals 13 residues. Per germline, CDR1 MNHNS and CDR2 SASEGT. This CDR3 is CASSERGQETQYF. CDR3 nucleotides: TGTGCCAGCAGTGAGCGCGGCCAAGAGACCCAGTACTTC.

The genes are TRBV29-1 and TRBJ1-1; the D is unclear. The CDR3 covers 11 residues. Germline-derived CDR1 and CDR2 are SQVTM and ANQGSEA. Trimming cost V 6 bases and J 1 base, with 6 bases left between them. CDR3 in DNA: TGCAGCGTATACAAGAACACTGAAGCTTTCTTT. Amino acids: CSVYKNTEAFF.

The chain has TRBV5-6 and TRBJ2-4; no definite D call. Germline CDR1 is SGHDT and CDR2 is YYEEEE. V gave up 0 bases and J gave up 10 bases, with 5 bases separating them. This CDR3 comprises 11 residues. The CDR3 nucleotides are TGTGCCAGCAGCTTGGGAGTTATTCAGTACTTC. Translating it yields CASSLGVIQYF.

The gene calls are TRBV25-1 and TRBJ2-5, with D perhaps matching TRBD1 (6 bases). V shed 7 bases and J shed 2 bases, with 11 bases lying between them. This CDR3 region has 13 residues. CDR1 and CDR2 (germline): MGHDK, SYGVNS. Written as DNA, the CDR3 is TGTGCCAGCACTCCAGGGGTTCAAGAGACCCAGTACTTC. This sequence encodes CASTPGVQETQYF.

This chain connects TRBV20-1 to TRBJ1-2; no clear D. CDR3 length: 10 residues. Germline CDR1 and CDR2: DFQATT and SNEGSKA (reference sequence). The V gene lost 5 bases and the J gene lost 5 bases, with 6 bases spanning the gap. The CDR3 DNA reads TGCAGTGCTGGCCCATATGGCTACACCTTC. Amino acids: CSAGPYGYTF.

The gene calls are TRBV27 and TRBJ2-7, with 12 bases that match TRBD2. The V gene end was trimmed by 6 bases and the J gene end by 0 bases; junction bases not matched to a gene: 12. This CDR3 is built from 18 residues. The V gene's germline CDR1 is MNHEY and CDR2 SMNVEV (reference sequence). CDR3 protein: CASRNPGLAGVTSYEQYF. CDR3 nucleotides: TGTGCCAGCAGAAACCCGGGACTAGCGGGCGTTACCTCCTACGAGCAGTACTTC.

For the CDR3, the DNA is TGCGCCAGCAGCTTGTTCCAGCGGGGGGGCGGTGACGGGGAGCTGTTTTTT. Its protein product is CASSLFQRGGGDGELFF. This chain uses TRBV5-1 with TRBJ2-2; 10 positions agree with TRBD2. J lost 7 bases, V lost 1 base, and 10 bases had no gene match. This CDR3 region has 17 residues. The germline V gene has CDR1 SGHRS and CDR2 YFSETQ. The full variable domain, in which reference TRBV5-1 and TRBJ2-2 provide the parts outside the CDR3, is KAGVTQTPRYLIKTRGQQVTLSCSPISGHRSVSWYQQTPGQGLQFLFEYFSETQRNKGNFPGRFSGRQFSNSRSEMNVSTLELGDSALYLCASSLFQRGGGDGELFFGEGSRLTVL.

CDR3 protein: CASGGDQETQYF. The CDR3 DNA reads as TGTGCCAGCGGCGGGGACCAAGAGACCCAGTACTTC. The rearrangement uses TRBV2 and TRBJ2-5, with D possibly matching TRBD2 (6 bases). The V gene's germline CDR1 is SNHLY and CDR2 FYNNEI. V gave up 8 bases and J gave up 0 bases, with 7 bases separating them. CDR3 length: 12 residues. Supplemented by reference TRBV2 and TRBJ2-5, the full variable domain reads EPEVTQTPSHQVTQMGQEVILRCVPISNHLYFYWYRQILGQKVEFLVSFYNNEISEKSEIFDDQFSVERPDGSNFTLKIRSTKLEDSAMYFCASGGDQETQYFGPGTRLLVL.

This clone turned up a few times. The V and J genes are TRBV6-6 and TRBJ1-1; D unclear. The CDR3 has 13 residues. V lost 5 bases, J lost 0 bases, and 7 bases lay in between. Germline CDR1 MNHNY, CDR2 SVGAGI (reference sequence). CDR3 amino acids: CASSTQMNTEAFF. CDR3 DNA: TGTGCCAGCAGTACACAGATGAACACTGAAGCTTTCTTT.

The chain uses TRBV2 and TRBJ2-7; 8 bases are a match to TRBD2. The CDR3 totals 18 residues. V dropped 6 bases and J dropped 2; count of bases not matched to a gene: 18. Germline V gene data show CDR1 as SNHLY and CDR2 as FYNNEI. The CDR3 is CASSHSGGGGPTTYEQYF. The CDR3 coding sequence is TGTGCCAGCAGCCATTCGGGGGGCGGGGGGCCAACGACCTACGAGCAGTACTTC.

This clone was detected only once. The rearrangement uses TRBV5-4 and TRBJ2-5; TRBD2 agrees at 7 bases. The junction had 9 bases not matched to a gene; V was cut back by 3 bases and J by 4 bases. CDR3 size: 15 residues. Germline V gene data show CDR1 as SGHNT and CDR2 as YYREEE (reference sequence). The CDR3 DNA reads TGTGCCAGCAGCTGGGGGGAGGGCCGGAGAGAGACCCAGTACTTC. Translated, it gives CASSWGEGRRETQYF.

In its sample, this clone was seen once. The chain carries TRBV18 and TRBJ1-4, with TRBD1 as a possible D gene (6 bases). This CDR3 has 17 amino acids. The ends were cut back, 3 bases at V and 0 bases at J, with 14 bases in the middle. Germline V gene data show CDR1 as KGHSH and CDR2 as LQKENI. The CDR3 loop is CASSPVTGFATNEKLFF. CDR3 in DNA: TGTGCCAGCTCACCTGTGACAGGATTCGCAACTAATGAAAAACTGTTTTTT.

This sequence joins TRBV19 and TRBJ1-1; possibly TRBD1 for D (6 bases). Trimming left V 5 bases short and J 2 bases short, with 9 bases between. Germline CDR1 LNHDA, CDR2 SQIVND (reference sequence). The length of the CDR3 is 13 residues. For the CDR3, the DNA is TGTGCCAGTAGTCTACAGGGAAACACTGAAGCTTTCTTT. It yields the protein CASSLQGNTEAFF. The variable domain in full, with the rest retrieved from reference TRBV19 and TRBJ1-1, is DGGITQSPKYLFRKEGQNVTLSCEQNLNHDAMYWYRQDPGQGLRLIYYSQIVNDFQKGDIAEGYSVSREKKESFPLTVTSAQKNPTAFYLCASSLQGNTEAFFGQGTRLTVV.

The J gene is TRBJ1-5, the V gene TRBV6-6, with D possibly matching TRBD1 (5 bases). The CDR3 is 14 residues long. Germline lookup yields CDR1 MNHNY and CDR2 SVGAGI (reference sequence). V lost 0 bases, J lost 5 bases, and 8 bases lay in between. The CDR3 here is CASSYSSGDQPQHF. CDR3 DNA: TGTGCCAGCAGTTACTCATCGGGGGATCAGCCCCAGCATTTT.

This chain links TRBV6-1 with TRBJ2-7; TRBD2 might be the D (5 bases). Trimming left V 6 bases short and J 2 bases short, with 17 bases between. The CDR3 consists of 15 residues. CDR1 is MNHNS, CDR2 SASEGT, per germline. The CDR3 DNA follows: TGTGCCAGCAGATCCGAGGGCCGAGTGACCTACGAGCAGTACTTC. This translates into CASRSEGRVTYEQYF.